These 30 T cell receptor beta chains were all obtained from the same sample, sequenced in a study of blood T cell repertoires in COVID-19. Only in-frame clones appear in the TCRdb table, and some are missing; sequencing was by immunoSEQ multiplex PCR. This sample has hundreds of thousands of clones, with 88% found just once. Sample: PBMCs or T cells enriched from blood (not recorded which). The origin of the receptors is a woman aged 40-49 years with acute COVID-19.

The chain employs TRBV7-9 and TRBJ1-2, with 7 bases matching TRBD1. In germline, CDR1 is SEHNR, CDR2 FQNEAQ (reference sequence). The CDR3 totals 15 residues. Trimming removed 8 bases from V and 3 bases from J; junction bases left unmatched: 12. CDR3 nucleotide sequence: TGTGCCAGCCAACCGGGAGGGGGCGCGCACTATGGCTACACCTTC. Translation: CASQPGGGAHYGYTF.

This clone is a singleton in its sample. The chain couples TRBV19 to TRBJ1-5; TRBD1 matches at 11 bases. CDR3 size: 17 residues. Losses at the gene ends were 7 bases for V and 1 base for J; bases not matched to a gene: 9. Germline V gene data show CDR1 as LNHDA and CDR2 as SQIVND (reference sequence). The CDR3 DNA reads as TGTGCCAGTACCTATGGACAGGGGGCGAACAGCAATCAGCCCCAGCATTTT. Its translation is CASTYGQGANSNQPQHF.

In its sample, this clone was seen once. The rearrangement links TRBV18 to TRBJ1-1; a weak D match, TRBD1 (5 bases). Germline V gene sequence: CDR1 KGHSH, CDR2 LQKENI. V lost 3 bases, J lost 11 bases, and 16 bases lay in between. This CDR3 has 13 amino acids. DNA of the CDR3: TGTGCCAGCTCACCCGTACTTGCGGGGGACGCTTTCTTT. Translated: CASSPVLAGDAFF.

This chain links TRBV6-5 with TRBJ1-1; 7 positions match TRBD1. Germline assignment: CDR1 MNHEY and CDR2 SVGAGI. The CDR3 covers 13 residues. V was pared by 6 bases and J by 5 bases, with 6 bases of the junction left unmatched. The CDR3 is CASRTMGQTEAFF. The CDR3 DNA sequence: TGTGCCAGCAGAACGATGGGACAGACTGAAGCTTTCTTT.

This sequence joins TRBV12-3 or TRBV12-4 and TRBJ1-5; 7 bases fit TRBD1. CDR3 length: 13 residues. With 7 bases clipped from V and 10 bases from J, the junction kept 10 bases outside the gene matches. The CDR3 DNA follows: TGTGCCAGCACTGGGACAGCCCTAGGACCCCAGCATTTT. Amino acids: CASTGTALGPQHF.

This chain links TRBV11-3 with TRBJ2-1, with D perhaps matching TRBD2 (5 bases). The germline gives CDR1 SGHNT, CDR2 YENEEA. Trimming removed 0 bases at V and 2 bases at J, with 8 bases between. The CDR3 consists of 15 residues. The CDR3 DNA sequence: TGTGCCAGCAGCTTAGATCACGGGACCTACAATGAGCAGTTCTTC. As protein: CASSLDHGTYNEQFF.

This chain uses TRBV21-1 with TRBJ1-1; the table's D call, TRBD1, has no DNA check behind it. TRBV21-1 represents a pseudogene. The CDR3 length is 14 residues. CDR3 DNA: TGTGCCAGCAGCAAACGGGACAGGGGCACTGAAGCTTTCTTT. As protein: CASSKRDRGTEAFF.

The CDR3 nucleotides are TGTGCCAGCAGTTACGCCCCCGGGACAGGGGCCTTCGAGCAGTACTTC. Protein sequence: CASSYAPGTGAFEQYF. The chain carries TRBV6-5 and TRBJ2-7; 10 bases align to TRBD1. This CDR3 has 16 amino acids. The germline V gene encodes CDR1 MNHEY and CDR2 SVGAGI. Trimming took 2 bases from V and 6 from J; bases not matched to a gene: 10.

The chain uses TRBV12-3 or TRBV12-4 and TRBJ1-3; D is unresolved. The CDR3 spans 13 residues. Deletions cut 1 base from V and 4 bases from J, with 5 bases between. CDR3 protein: CASSLVVGNTIYF. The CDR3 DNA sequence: TGTGCCAGCAGTTTAGTAGTGGGAAACACCATATATTTT.

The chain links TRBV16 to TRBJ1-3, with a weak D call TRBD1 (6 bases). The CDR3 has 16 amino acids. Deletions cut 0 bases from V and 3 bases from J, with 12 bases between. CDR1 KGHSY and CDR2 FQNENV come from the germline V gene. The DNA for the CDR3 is TGTGCCAGCAGCCAATCAGCAGGGGAGCTTGGAAACACCATATATTTT. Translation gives CASSQSAGELGNTIYF.

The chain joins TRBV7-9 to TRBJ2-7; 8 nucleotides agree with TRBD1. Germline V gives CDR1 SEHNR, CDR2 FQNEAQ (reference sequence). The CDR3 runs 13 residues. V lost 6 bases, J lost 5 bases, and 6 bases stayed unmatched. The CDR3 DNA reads TGTGCCAGCAGTTCGACAGGGGCTGACGAGCAGTACTTC. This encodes CASSSTGADEQYF.

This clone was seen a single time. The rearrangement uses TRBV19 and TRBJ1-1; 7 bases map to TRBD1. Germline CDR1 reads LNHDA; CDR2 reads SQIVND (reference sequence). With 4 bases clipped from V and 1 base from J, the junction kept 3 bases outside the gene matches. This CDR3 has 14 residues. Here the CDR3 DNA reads TGTGCCAGTAGTACGCGGGACAGGAACACTGAAGCTTTCTTT. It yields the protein CASSTRDRNTEAFF. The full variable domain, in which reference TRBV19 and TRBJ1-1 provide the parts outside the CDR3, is DGGITQSPKYLFRKEGQNVTLSCEQNLNHDAMYWYRQDPGQGLRLIYYSQIVNDFQKGDIAEGYSVSREKKESFPLTVTSAQKNPTAFYLCASSTRDRNTEAFFGQGTRLTVV.

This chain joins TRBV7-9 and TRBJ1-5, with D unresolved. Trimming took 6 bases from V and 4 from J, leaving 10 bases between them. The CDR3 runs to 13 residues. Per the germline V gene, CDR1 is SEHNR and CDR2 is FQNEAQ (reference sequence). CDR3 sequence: CASSFDGNQPQHF. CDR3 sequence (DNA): TGTGCCAGCAGTTTCGACGGGAATCAGCCCCAGCATTTT.

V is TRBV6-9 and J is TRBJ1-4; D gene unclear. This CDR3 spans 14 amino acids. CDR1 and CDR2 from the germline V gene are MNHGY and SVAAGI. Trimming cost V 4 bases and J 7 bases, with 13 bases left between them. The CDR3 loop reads CASSSPGCGEKLFF. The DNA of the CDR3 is TGTGCCAGCAGTTCGCCGGGATGTGGTGAAAAACTGTTTTTT.

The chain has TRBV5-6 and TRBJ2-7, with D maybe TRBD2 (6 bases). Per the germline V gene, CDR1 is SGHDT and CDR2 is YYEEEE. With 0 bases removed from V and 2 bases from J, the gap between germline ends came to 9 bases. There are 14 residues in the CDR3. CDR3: CASSLDGGAYEQYF. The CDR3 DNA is TGTGCCAGCAGCTTGGATGGAGGGGCCTACGAGCAGTACTTC. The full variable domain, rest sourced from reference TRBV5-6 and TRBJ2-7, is DAGVTQSPTHLIKTRGQQVTLRCSPKSGHDTVSWYQQALGQGPQFIFQYYEEEERQRGNFPDRFSGHQFPNYSSELNVNALLLGDSALYLCASSLDGGAYEQYFGPGTRLTVT.

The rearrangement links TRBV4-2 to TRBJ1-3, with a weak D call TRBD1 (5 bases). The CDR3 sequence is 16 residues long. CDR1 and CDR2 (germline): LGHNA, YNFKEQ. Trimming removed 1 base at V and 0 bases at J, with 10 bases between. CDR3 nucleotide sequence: TGTGCCAGCAGCCAAGTTGGGGGACTCTCTGGAAACACCATATATTTT. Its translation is CASSQVGGLSGNTIYF.

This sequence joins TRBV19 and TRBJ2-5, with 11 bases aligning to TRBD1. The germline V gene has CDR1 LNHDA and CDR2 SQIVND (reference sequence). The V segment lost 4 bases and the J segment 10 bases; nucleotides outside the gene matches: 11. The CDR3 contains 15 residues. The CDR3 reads CASSKPGQGEVNQYF. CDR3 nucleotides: TGTGCCAGTAGTAAACCGGGACAGGGGGAGGTGAACCAGTACTTC.

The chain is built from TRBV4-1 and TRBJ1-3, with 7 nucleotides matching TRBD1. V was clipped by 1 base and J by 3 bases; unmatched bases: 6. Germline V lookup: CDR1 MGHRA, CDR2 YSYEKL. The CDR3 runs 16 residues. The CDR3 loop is CASSQVSTGRGNTIYF. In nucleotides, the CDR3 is TGCGCCAGCAGCCAAGTTTCGACAGGGCGTGGAAACACCATATATTTT.

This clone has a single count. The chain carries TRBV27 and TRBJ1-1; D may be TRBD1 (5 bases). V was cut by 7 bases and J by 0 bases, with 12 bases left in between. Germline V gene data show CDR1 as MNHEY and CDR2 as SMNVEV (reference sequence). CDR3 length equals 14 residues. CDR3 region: CASKWGSLNTEAFF. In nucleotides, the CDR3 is TGTGCCAGCAAATGGGGCAGCCTGAACACTGAAGCTTTCTTT.

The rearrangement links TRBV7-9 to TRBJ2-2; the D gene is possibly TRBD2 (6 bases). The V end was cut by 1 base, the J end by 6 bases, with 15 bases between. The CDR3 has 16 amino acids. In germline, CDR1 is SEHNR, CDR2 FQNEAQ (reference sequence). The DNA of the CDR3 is TGTGCCAGCAGCTTAGGGAGCCTAGCGAAGGCCGGGGAGCTGTTTTTT. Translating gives CASSLGSLAKAGELFF.

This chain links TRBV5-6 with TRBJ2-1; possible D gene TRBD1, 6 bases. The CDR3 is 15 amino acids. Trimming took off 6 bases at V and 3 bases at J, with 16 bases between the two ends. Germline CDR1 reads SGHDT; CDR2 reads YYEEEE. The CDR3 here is CASTGPEDSYNEQFF. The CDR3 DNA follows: TGTGCCAGCACCGGGCCGGAGGACAGCTACAATGAGCAGTTCTTC.

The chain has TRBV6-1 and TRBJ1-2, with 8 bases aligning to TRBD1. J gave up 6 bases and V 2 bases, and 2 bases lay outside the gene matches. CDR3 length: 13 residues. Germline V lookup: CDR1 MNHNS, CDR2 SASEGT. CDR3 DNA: TGTGCCAGCAGTGAACAGGGGGCGCATGGCTACACCTTC. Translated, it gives CASSEQGAHGYTF.

This CDR3 is CASSQTTNTEAFF. DNA of the CDR3: TGTGCCAGCAGCCAAACAACGAACACTGAAGCTTTCTTT. The chain is built from TRBV3-1 (or the pseudogene TRBV3-2) and TRBJ1-1; D not certain. Germline CDR1 LGHDT, CDR2 YNNKEL (reference sequence). This CDR3 is 13 amino acids long. V lost 2 bases, J lost 1 base, and 5 bases lay in between.

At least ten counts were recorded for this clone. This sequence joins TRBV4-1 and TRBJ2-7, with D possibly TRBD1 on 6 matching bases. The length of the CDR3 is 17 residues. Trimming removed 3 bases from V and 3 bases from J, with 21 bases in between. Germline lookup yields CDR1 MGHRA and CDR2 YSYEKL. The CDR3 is CASSHRLTGQTFYEQYF. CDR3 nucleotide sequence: TGCGCCAGCAGCCATCGGTTAACCGGACAGACCTTCTACGAGCAGTACTTC.

In DNA, the CDR3 is TGTGCCTGGGGACAGTATAATTCACCCCTCCACTTT. It is translated as CAWGQYNSPLHF. The genes are TRBV30 and TRBJ1-6; possible D gene TRBD1, 6 bases. Germline values: CDR1 GTSNPN, CDR2 SVGIG (reference sequence). The V end lost 5 bases, the J end lost 4 bases, and 6 bases lay between the germline ends. CDR3 length: 12 residues.

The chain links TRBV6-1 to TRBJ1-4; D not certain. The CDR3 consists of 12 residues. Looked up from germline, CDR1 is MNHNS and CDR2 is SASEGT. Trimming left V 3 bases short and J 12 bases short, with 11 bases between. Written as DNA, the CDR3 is TGTGCCAGCAGTGAGGGCAAGGTGGAACTGTTTTTT. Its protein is CASSEGKVELFF.

The CDR3 coding sequence is TGTGCCAGCAGTTTGGCGGGGGGGGCCAATGAGCAGTTCTTC. Amino acid sequence: CASSLAGGANEQFF. The gene calls are TRBV2 and TRBJ2-1; 9 bases agree with TRBD2. The CDR3 loop spans 14 amino acids. Germline values: CDR1 SNHLY, CDR2 FYNNEI. V lost 5 bases, J lost 6 bases, and 5 bases stayed unmatched.

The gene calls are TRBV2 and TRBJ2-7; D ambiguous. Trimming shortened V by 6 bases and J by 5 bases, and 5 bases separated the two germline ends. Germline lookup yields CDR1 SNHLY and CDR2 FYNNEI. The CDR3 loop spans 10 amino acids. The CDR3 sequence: CASRGDEQYF. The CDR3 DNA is TGTGCCAGCAGGGGCGACGAGCAGTACTTC.

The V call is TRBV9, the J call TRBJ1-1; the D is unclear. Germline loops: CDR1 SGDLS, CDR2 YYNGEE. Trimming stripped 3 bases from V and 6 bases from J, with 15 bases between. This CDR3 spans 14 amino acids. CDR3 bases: TGTGCCAGCAGCGAGGAGGGCGGGGAATCTGAAGCTTTCTTT. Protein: CASSEEGGESEAFF.

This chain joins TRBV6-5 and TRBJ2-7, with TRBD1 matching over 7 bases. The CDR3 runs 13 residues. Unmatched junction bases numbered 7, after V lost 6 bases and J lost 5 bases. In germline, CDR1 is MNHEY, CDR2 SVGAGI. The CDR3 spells CASSPGQPHEQYF. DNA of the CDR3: TGTGCCAGCAGCCCGGGACAGCCCCACGAGCAGTACTTC.